The clone carrying this T cell receptor beta chain was recorded at least ten times. The source of the sample is a study of human T cells and chemical hapten exposure. Time point reported: patch test 3, about 24 weeks after DPC sensitization. Treatment specified: therapeutic diphenylcyclopropenone sensitization with weekly scalp DPC. TCRdb reanalysed the RACE reads using MiXCR and keeps one entry per CDR3 protein. This table has tens of thousands of distinct CDR3 sequences, 9.5% to 15% appearing once. Here the sequenced sample was whole blood, taken in connection with sensitization to the hapten diphenylcyclopropenone (DPC). This receptor was taken from a man aged 25 to 40 with alopecia areata. Some clones in this sample may be carry-over from other donors' samples.

DNA for the CDR3: TGCAGTGCACGACAGCTAGGAGACTCCTATAATTCACCCCTCCACTTT. Protein product: CSARQLGDSYNSPLHF. The chain recombines TRBV20-1 with TRBJ1-6, with D tentatively TRBD1 (5 bases). Trimming shortened V by 6 bases and J by 0 bases, and 15 bases separated the two germline ends. The germline V gene encodes CDR1 DFQATT and CDR2 SNEGSKA (reference sequence). The CDR3 has 16 residues.